The 25 T cell receptor beta chains below all came from one sample that was sequenced in a study of Ad26.COV2.S vaccination and SARS-CoV-2 variants (dated by TCRdb to 2020 to 2023). The method behind the library was the immunoSEQ multiplex PCR assay. Held by TCRdb, this immuneACCESS table contains in-frame sequences only and omits some clones. Under half of the omission traces to an unresolved V gene where checked; the cause of the rest is unknown. The sample table shows hundreds of thousands of clones, and approximately 86% are seen once. The ten most abundant clones make up about 10% of the sample. Sample treatment or condition, as interpreted from the label and publication: roughly 18 received Ad26.COV2.S at low or high dose, single or two shots; about 5 received placebo; per-sample allocation not given. For vaccine and placebo recipients, the sequenced repertoires came from samples collected on day 63 after the first injection.

Sample: peripheral blood, taken in a trial of Ad26.COV2.S vaccine versus placebo. The receptors shown here come from a person aged 18 to 65 who received the Ad26.COV2.S COVID-19 vaccine or a placebo.

This sequence joins TRBV7-6 and TRBJ1-1, with D possibly being TRBD1 (5 bases). This CDR3 is 14 amino acids long. CDR1 is SGHVS and CDR2 is FNYEAQ in the germline V gene. Trimming shortened V by 1 base and J by 9 bases, and 15 bases separated the two germline ends. The CDR3 is CASSLERVGGKAFF. The DNA of the CDR3 is TGTGCCAGCAGCTTAGAAAGGGTGGGGGGGAAAGCTTTCTTT.

V and J are TRBV5-1 and TRBJ1-1; the D gene is possibly TRBD1 (6 bases). Germline V gene lookup returns CDR1 SGHRS and CDR2 YFSETQ. This CDR3 contains 14 residues. V lost 2 bases and J 3 bases, leaving 11 bases between the germline ends. CDR3 sequence reads: CASSFGTPHTEAFF. CDR3 nucleotide sequence: TGCGCCAGCAGCTTCGGGACACCGCACACTGAAGCTTTCTTT. The whole variable domain, remainder taken from reference TRBV5-1 and TRBJ1-1, is KAGVTQTPRYLIKTRGQQVTLSCSPISGHRSVSWYQQTPGQGLQFLFEYFSETQRNKGNFPGRFSGRQFSNSRSEMNVSTLELGDSALYLCASSFGTPHTEAFFGQGTRLTVV.

The CDR3 bases are TGCGCCAGCAGCTTGGGCAGTACCACCAAAGAAGCTTTCTTT. Residues: CASSLGSTTKEAFF. The chain recombines TRBV5-1 with TRBJ1-1; D unclear. The CDR3 sequence is 14 residues long. The germline CDR1 and CDR2 sequences are SGHRS and YFSETQ. Trimming took 0 bases from V and 8 from J, leaving 14 bases between them.

This rearrangement joins TRBV4-3 to TRBJ1-2; possible D gene TRBD1, 6 bases. The CDR3 is made up of 17 amino acids. From germline, CDR1 is LGHNA and CDR2 YSLEER. With 0 bases removed from V and 7 bases from J, the gap between germline ends came to 21 bases. The CDR3 sequence is CASSQDSGAYTPFGYTF. CDR3 nucleotides: TGCGCCAGCAGCCAAGACTCGGGGGCTTATACCCCATTTGGCTACACCTTC.

CDR3: CASGLGLAGPNEQFF. The CDR3 nucleotides read TGTGCTAGTGGTTTGGGGCTAGCGGGCCCCAATGAGCAGTTCTTC. The J gene is TRBJ2-1, the V gene TRBV12-5, with 8 nucleotides matching TRBD2. This CDR3 comprises 15 residues. The germline V gene encodes CDR1 LGHNT and CDR2 FRNRAP. Trimming took 1 base from V and 6 from J; bases not matched to a gene: 5.

The chain links TRBV19 to TRBJ2-2, with 9 bases matching TRBD2. The trim removed 7 bases at V and 4 bases at J, leaving 7 bases unmatched. Germline V CDR1 and CDR2: LNHDA, SQIVND (reference sequence). The CDR3 consists of 15 residues. The CDR3 nucleotides are TGTGCCAGTACTCCTAGCGGGGCGAGCACCGGGGAGCTGTTTTTT. Translated, it gives CASTPSGASTGELFF. The full variable domain, its missing parts supplied by reference TRBV19 and TRBJ2-2, is DGGITQSPKYLFRKEGQNVTLSCEQNLNHDAMYWYRQDPGQGLRLIYYSQIVNDFQKGDIAEGYSVSREKKESFPLTVTSAQKNPTAFYLCASTPSGASTGELFFGEGSRLTVL.

This clone has only one observation. CDR3 DNA sequence: TGCGCCAGCAGCCAAGTAGTATCTAGCGGGGTCCCCCTCGGGGAGCAGTACTTC. As protein: CASSQVVSSGVPLGEQYF. This chain connects TRBV4-1 to TRBJ2-7; TRBD2 matches 9 bases. This CDR3 region has 18 residues. The J segment lost 7 bases and the V segment lost 1 base, leaving 17 bases of the junction unmatched. Germline V lookup: CDR1 MGHRA, CDR2 YSYEKL.

V gene TRBV11-3 combines with J gene TRBJ2-1; 7 bases align to TRBD2. The junction had 5 bases not matched to a gene; V was cut back by 5 bases and J by 4 bases. Germline CDR1 reads SGHNT; CDR2 reads YENEEA. CDR3 length: 14 residues. The CDR3 DNA reads TGTGCCAGCAGCACTTCGGGACTATACAATGAGCAGTTCTTC. As protein: CASSTSGLYNEQFF.

The V gene is TRBV5-1, the J gene TRBJ1-6; possibly TRBD1 for D (5 bases). The germline V and J ends were trimmed by 4 bases and 5 bases, with 13 bases remaining between them. This CDR3 comprises 15 residues. The germline V gene encodes CDR1 SGHRS and CDR2 YFSETQ. The chain's CDR3 is CASSPTTGDNSPLHF. CDR3 in DNA: TGCGCCAGCAGCCCAACAACAGGTGATAATTCACCCCTCCACTTT.

V is TRBV13 and J is TRBJ2-3; 10 bases agree with TRBD2. Per the germline V gene, CDR1 is PRHDT and CDR2 is FYEKMQ (reference sequence). J was trimmed by 4 bases and V by 3 bases; bases with no gene match: 4. The CDR3 sequence is 15 residues long. The CDR3 loop reads CASSLLAGGPDTQYF. The CDR3 coding sequence is TGTGCCAGCAGCTTGTTAGCGGGAGGTCCAGATACGCAGTATTTT.

The rearrangement links TRBV4-1 to TRBJ2-3, with 7 bases that match TRBD2. This CDR3 contains 18 residues. CDR1 MGHRA and CDR2 YSYEKL come from the germline V gene. J lost 2 bases, V lost 4 bases, and 15 bases had no gene match. CDR3 nucleotide sequence: TGCGCCAGCAGCCTCCCGGACGGGGGAGGGCTAGTCACAGATACGCAGTATTTT. It translates to CASSLPDGGGLVTDTQYF.

V usage is TRBV24-1 and J usage is TRBJ2-5, with D maybe TRBD1 (5 bases). The CDR3 contains 12 residues. The ends were cut back, 9 bases at V and 1 base at J, with 8 bases in the middle. The germline CDR1 and CDR2 sequences are KGHDR and SFDVKD. CDR3 DNA: TGTGCCACCCAGGACACCCAAGAGACCCAGTACTTC. It is translated as CATQDTQETQYF.

The chain is built from TRBV5-1 and TRBJ1-4; the D is unclear. The CDR3 consists of 14 residues. Per germline, CDR1 SGHRS and CDR2 YFSETQ. Deletions cut 1 base from V and 7 bases from J, with 11 bases between. CDR3 in DNA: TGCGCCAGCAGCTTGACAGACACCGGTGAAAAACTGTTTTTT. This gives the protein CASSLTDTGEKLFF.

The J gene is TRBJ2-3, the V gene TRBV7-2, with a weak D call TRBD1 (5 bases). CDR1 and CDR2 from the germline V gene are SGHTA and FQGNSA. CDR3 length equals 14 residues. Trimming took off 8 bases at V and 3 bases at J, with 15 bases between the two ends. In nucleotides, the CDR3 is TGTGCCAGCGCCGACAGCGTATCGACAGATACGCAGTATTTT. This translates into CASADSVSTDTQYF.

The chain has TRBV7-3 and TRBJ1-6, with 9 nucleotides matching TRBD1. This CDR3 has 14 residues. The V segment lost 5 bases and the J segment 8 bases; nucleotides outside the gene matches: 4. CDR1 and CDR2 (germline): SGHTA, FQGTGA. The chain's CDR3 is CASSMTGGDSPLHF. CDR3 DNA: TGTGCCAGCAGCATGACAGGGGGAGATTCACCCCTCCACTTT.

This clone appeared a few times. The rearrangement uses TRBV28 and TRBJ1-5; TRBD1 agrees at 8 bases. There are 19 residues in the CDR3. Germline CDR1 and CDR2: MDHEN and SYDVKM. Trimming took 4 bases from V and 0 from J; bases not matched to a gene: 14. The CDR3 nucleotides read TGTGCCAGCAGTTCTTTTCGGACAGGGCTGGAGGGTAGCAATCAGCCCCAGCATTTT. Its translation: CASSSFRTGLEGSNQPQHF.

The rearrangement links TRBV6-2 or TRBV6-3 to TRBJ2-7, with 8 nucleotides matching TRBD2. The germline gives CDR1 MNHEY, CDR2 SVGEGT. The CDR3 length is 14 residues. J gave up 7 bases and V 2 bases, and 7 bases lay outside the gene matches. The CDR3 DNA sequence: TGTGCCAGCAGTTACCGGGGGGGACTGGGAGAGCAGTACTTC. This codes for CASSYRGGLGEQYF.

This clone was picked up one time. This chain links TRBV24-1 with TRBJ2-3, with TRBD1 identical over 7 bases. The CDR3 length is 14 residues. Germline-derived CDR1 and CDR2 are KGHDR and SFDVKD. V was pared by 8 bases and J by 3 bases, with 7 bases of the junction left unmatched. The CDR3 loop is CATTPGTATDTQYF. CDR3 coding DNA: TGTGCCACCACCCCCGGGACAGCTACAGATACGCAGTATTTT.

In this sample, this clone turned up many times. This rearrangement joins TRBV28 to TRBJ2-5, with 7 bases lining up with TRBD1. In germline, CDR1 is MDHEN, CDR2 SYDVKM. Trimming at V came to 4 bases and at J to 3 bases, leaving 11 bases not matched to a gene. The CDR3 covers 16 residues. The DNA for the CDR3 is TGTGCCAGCAGTTACTTAACGACAGGGCTGGAAGAGACCCAGTACTTC. Protein sequence: CASSYLTTGLEETQYF.

The chain combines TRBV4-1 with TRBJ1-4; the match to TRBD1 covers 11 bases. Germline values: CDR1 MGHRA, CDR2 YSYEKL. The length of the CDR3 is 16 residues. The V gene end was trimmed by 1 base and the J gene end by 7 bases; junction bases not matched to a gene: 5. The CDR3 DNA reads as TGCGCCAGCAGCCAAGTTTCTGGGACAGGGGGTGAAAAACTGTTTTTT. Its protein product is CASSQVSGTGGEKLFF.

The rearrangement uses TRBV7-9 and TRBJ2-3; 10 bases align to TRBD1. The CDR3 runs 16 residues. Germline values: CDR1 SEHNR, CDR2 FQNEAQ (reference sequence). Germline trimming cut 7 bases from V and 3 bases from J; bases unmatched to any gene: 10. DNA of the CDR3: TGTGCCAGCACCGAGAATGAGGGACAGGGGACAGATACGCAGTATTTT. Its translation is CASTENEGQGTDTQYF.

CDR3 amino acids: CASTLRGADYEQYF. The CDR3 DNA sequence: TGTGCCAGCACCTTACGAGGGGCGGATTACGAGCAGTACTTC. The chain combines TRBV6-5 with TRBJ2-7; the D call may be TRBD1 or TRBD2 (5 bases each). The CDR3 loop spans 14 amino acids. From germline, CDR1 is MNHEY and CDR2 SVGAGI. V was pared by 7 bases and J by 4 bases, with 17 bases between.

The V call is TRBV10-3, the J call TRBJ2-7; D unresolved. The germline V gene encodes CDR1 ENHRY and CDR2 SYGVKD. The V end was cut by 8 bases, the J end by 0 bases, with 11 bases between. CDR3 length: 13 amino acids. The CDR3 here is CAIPRPDSYEQYF. CDR3 sequence (DNA): TGTGCCATCCCACGGCCTGACTCCTACGAGCAGTACTTC.

This clone was detected once. The rearrangement uses TRBV14 and TRBJ2-5; possible D gene TRBD1, 6 bases. V shed 4 bases and J shed 8 bases, with 17 bases lying between them. Germline V CDR1 and CDR2: SGHDN, FVKESK. There are 14 residues in the CDR3. The CDR3 nucleotides read TGTGCCAGCAGCCTACAGGGCCTCCAGGGAACCCAGTACTTC. It specifies CASSLQGLQGTQYF.

The chain has TRBV3-1 (or the pseudogene TRBV3-2) and TRBJ1-4; D ambiguous. Germline values: CDR1 LGHDT, CDR2 YNNKEL (reference sequence). V was cut by 0 bases and J by 0 bases, with 8 bases left in between. This CDR3 region has 16 residues. The CDR3 DNA follows: TGTGCCAGCAGCCAAGATCGCCAGTCAACTAATGAAAAACTGTTTTTT. It yields the protein CASSQDRQSTNEKLFF.